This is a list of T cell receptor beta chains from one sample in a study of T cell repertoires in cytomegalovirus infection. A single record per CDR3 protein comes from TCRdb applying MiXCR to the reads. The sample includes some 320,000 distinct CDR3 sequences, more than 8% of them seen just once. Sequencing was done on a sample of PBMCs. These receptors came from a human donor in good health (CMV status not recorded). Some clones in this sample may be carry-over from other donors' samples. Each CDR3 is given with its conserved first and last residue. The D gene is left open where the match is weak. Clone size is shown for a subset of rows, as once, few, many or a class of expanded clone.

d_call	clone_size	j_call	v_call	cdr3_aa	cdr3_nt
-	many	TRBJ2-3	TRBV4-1	CASSHPRGTDTQYF	TGCGCCAGCAGCCATCCGAGAGGCACAGATACGCAGTATTTT
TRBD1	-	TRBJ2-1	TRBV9	CASSTGGPYNEQFF	TGTGCCAGCTCTACAGGGGGCCCTTACAATGAGCAGTTCTTC
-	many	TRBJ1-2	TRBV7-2	CASSLDRWIYGYTF	TGTGCCAGCAGCTTAGACAGGTGGATCTATGGCTACACCTTC
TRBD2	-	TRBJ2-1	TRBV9	CASKAGGGFGEQFF	TGTGCCAGCAAGGCGGGAGGGGGATTTGGTGAGCAGTTCTTC
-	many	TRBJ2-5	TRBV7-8	CASSLHGTLQETQYF	TGTGCCAGCAGCCTCCACGGGACTCTCCAAGAGACCCAGTACTTC
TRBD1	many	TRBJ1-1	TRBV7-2	CASSPKDRFLYTEAFF	TGTGCCAGCAGCCCGAAGGACAGGTTTTTATACACTGAAGCTTTCTTT
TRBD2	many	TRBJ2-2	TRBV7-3	CASSLSPSGRTGELFF	TGTGCCAGCAGCTTATCCCCTAGCGGGAGGACCGGGGAGCTGTTTTTT
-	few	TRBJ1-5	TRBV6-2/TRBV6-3	CASRKTVSNQPQHF	TGTGCCAGCAGGAAGACAGTTAGCAATCAGCCCCAGCATTTT
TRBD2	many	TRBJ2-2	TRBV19	CASSARLAGGSGELFF	TGTGCCAGTAGTGCTAGACTAGCGGGAGGATCCGGGGAGCTGTTTTTT
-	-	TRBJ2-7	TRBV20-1	CSASRILAFSYEQYF	TGCAGTGCTAGTCGCATTCTAGCGTTCTCCTACGAGCAGTACTTC
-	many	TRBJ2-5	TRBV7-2	CASSFGLAAFQETQYF	TGTGCCAGCAGCTTTGGGCTAGCCGCTTTCCAAGAGACCCAGTACTTC
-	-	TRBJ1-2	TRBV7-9	CASSSTYFGYGYTF	TGTGCCAGCAGCTCCACATACTTCGGGTATGGCTACACCTTC
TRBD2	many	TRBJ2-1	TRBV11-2	CASSGSSGIRNNEQFF	TGTGCCAGCAGCGGATCTAGCGGGATAAGGAACAATGAGCAGTTCTTC
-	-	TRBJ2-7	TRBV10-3	CAISPQGFDYEQYF	TGTGCCATCAGTCCACAGGGTTTTGACTACGAGCAGTACTTC
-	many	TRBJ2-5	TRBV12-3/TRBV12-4	CASSPGGTGQETQYF	TGTGCCAGCAGCCCTGGGGGAACAGGGCAAGAGACCCAGTACTTC
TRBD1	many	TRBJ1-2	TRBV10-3	CAITPTGSPDYGYTF	TGTGCCATCACCCCGACAGGGAGTCCGGACTATGGCTACACCTTC
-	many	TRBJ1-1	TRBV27	CASRGAGKKTEAFF	TGTGCCAGCAGAGGGGCTGGAAAGAAAACTGAAGCTTTCTTT
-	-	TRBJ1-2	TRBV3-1	CASSQVGDYGYTF	TGTGCCAGCAGCCAAGTTGGGGACTATGGCTACACCTTC
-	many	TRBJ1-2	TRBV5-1	CASSLLGGGSTPLNYGYTF	TGCGCCAGCAGCTTGCTCGGGGGTGGATCGACCCCCTTGAACTATGGCTACACCTTC
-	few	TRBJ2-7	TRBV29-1	CSVKRDISYEQYF	TGCAGCGTAAAAAGGGACATCTCCTACGAGCAGTACTTC
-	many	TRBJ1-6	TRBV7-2	CASSLGTFNSPLHF	TGTGCCAGCAGCTTGGGGACCTTTAATTCACCCCTCCACTTT
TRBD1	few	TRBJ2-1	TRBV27	CASSLPTGGPYNEQFF	TGTGCCAGCAGTTTACCGACAGGGGGACCCTACAATGAGCAGTTCTTC
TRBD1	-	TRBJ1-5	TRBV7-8	CASAQQGVDNQPQHF	TGTGCCAGCGCCCAACAGGGGGTGGACAATCAGCCCCAGCATTTT
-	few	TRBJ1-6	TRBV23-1	CASTQRGCNSPLHF	TGCGCCAGCACCCAGCGGGGGTGTAATTCACCCCTCCACTTT
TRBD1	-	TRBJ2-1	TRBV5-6	CASSLRQGHLRHEQFF	TGTGCCAGCAGCCTCCGACAGGGTCATCTGAGGCATGAGCAGTTCTTC
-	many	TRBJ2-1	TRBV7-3	CASSAGGLGNEQFF	TGTGCCAGCAGCGCCGGCGGGCTTGGGAATGAGCAGTTCTTC
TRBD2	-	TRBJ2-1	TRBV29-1	CSVESGGIRNEQFF	TGCAGCGTTGAATCCGGGGGGATAAGGAATGAGCAGTTCTTC
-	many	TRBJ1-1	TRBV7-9	CASSLGTAGTEAFF	TGTGCCAGCAGCTTAGGGACAGCAGGGACTGAAGCTTTCTTT
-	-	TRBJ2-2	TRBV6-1	CASSSHLWGLANTGELFF	TGTGCCAGCAGTTCACATTTGTGGGGGCTCGCGAACACCGGGGAGCTGTTTTTT
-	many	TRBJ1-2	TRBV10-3	CATALRQDYGYTF	TGTGCCACCGCCCTCCGACAAGACTATGGCTACACCTTC
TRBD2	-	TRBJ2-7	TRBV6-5	CASSYTETGLAAHEQYF	TGTGCCAGCAGTTACACAGAAACGGGACTAGCGGCCCACGAGCAGTACTTC
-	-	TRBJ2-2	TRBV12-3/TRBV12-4	CASRKGTENTGELFF	TGTGCCAGCAGGAAAGGGACGGAGAACACCGGGGAGCTGTTTTTT
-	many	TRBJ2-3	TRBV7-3	CASSLFGSTDTQYF	TGTGCCAGCAGCTTATTTGGAAGCACAGATACGCAGTATTTT